Below are 25 T cell receptor beta chains sequenced from a single sample in a study of PD-L1 blockade in urothelial cancer. The method was immunoSEQ multiplex PCR; TCRdb's version includes in-frame clones alone and lacks a portion of them. The sample contains approximately 48,000 clones, approximately 90% of which appear only once. Time point described: pretreatment peripheral blood. The material sequenced was PBMCs, taken around atezolizumab (anti-PD-L1) treatment. The origin of the receptors is a woman in her sixties with urothelial cancer.

CDR3 protein: CASSVQGSYNEQFF. The CDR3 DNA reads TGTGCCAGCAGCGTACAGGGATCCTACAATGAGCAGTTCTTC. J is TRBJ2-1 and V is TRBV9, with a tentative D call TRBD1 (5 bases). V was pared by 1 base and J by 1 base, with 6 bases between. Germline assignment: CDR1 SGDLS and CDR2 YYNGEE. The CDR3 spans 14 residues.

This clone was observed a few times. The V call is TRBV28, the J call TRBJ2-1, with TRBD2 identical over 11 bases. J was trimmed by 5 bases and V by 8 bases; bases with no gene match: 2. CDR1 is MDHEN, CDR2 SYDVKM, per germline. This CDR3 spans 13 amino acids. CDR3 amino acids: CASETSGDNEQFF. The CDR3 DNA follows: TGTGCCAGCGAGACTAGCGGGGACAATGAGCAGTTCTTC. The full variable domain, its missing parts supplied by reference TRBV28 and TRBJ2-1, is DVKVTQSSRYLVKRTGEKVFLECVQDMDHENMFWYRQDPGLGLRLIYFSYDVKMKEKGDIPEGYSVSREKKERFSLILESASTNQTSMYLCASETSGDNEQFFGPGTRLTVL.

The rearrangement links TRBV28 to TRBJ1-4; D gene uncertain. Trimming pared 9 bases from V and 5 bases from J, leaving 13 bases between. Germline lookup yields CDR1 MDHEN and CDR2 SYDVKM. The CDR3 spans 13 residues. The CDR3 bases are TGTGCCAGTTACGACGGAGTCAATGAAAAACTGTTTTTT. It translates to CASYDGVNEKLFF.

This chain links TRBV5-1 with TRBJ2-2, with unresolved D. This CDR3 has 13 amino acids. Between the trimmed V and J ends, which lost 5 bases and 4 bases, there was a span of 9 bases. Germline V gene data show CDR1 as SGHRS and CDR2 as YFSETQ. CDR3 sequence reads: CASRTGATGELFF. The CDR3 region has the DNA TGCGCCAGCAGGACGGGTGCCACCGGGGAGCTGTTTTTT.

The rearrangement uses TRBV7-2 and TRBJ1-4; D remains ambiguous. The CDR3 consists of 16 residues. V lost 5 bases and J 0 bases, leaving 13 bases between the germline ends. CDR1 and CDR2 (germline): SGHTA, FQGNSA. CDR3 coding DNA: TGTGCCAGCAGCCCCGATGTGGAGTCAACTAATGAAAAACTGTTTTTT. Residues: CASSPDVESTNEKLFF.

The chain is built from TRBV6-5 and TRBJ2-7; TRBD1 matches at 10 bases. V lost 6 bases and J lost 3; bases outside the gene matches: 8. The CDR3 is 15 residues long. Germline loops: CDR1 MNHEY, CDR2 SVGAGI. CDR3 DNA sequence: TGTGCCAGCAGCTTGGGACAGGGGAACTTCTACGAGCAGTACTTC. Its translation is CASSLGQGNFYEQYF.

The rearrangement joins TRBV19 to TRBJ2-7, with D perhaps TRBD1 (7 bases). The germline V gene has CDR1 LNHDA and CDR2 SQIVND (reference sequence). Trimming stripped 4 bases from V and 3 bases from J, with 10 bases between. CDR3 length: 13 residues. CDR3 nucleotide sequence: TGTGCCAGTAGTAGACAGGGAGGCTACGAGCAGTACTTC. Amino acid sequence: CASSRQGGYEQYF.

The rearrangement joins TRBV7-3 to TRBJ1-5, with 7 bases identical to TRBD1. The CDR3 sequence is 19 residues long. Trimming removed 4 bases from V and 0 bases from J; junction bases left unmatched: 15. Looked up from germline, CDR1 is SGHTA and CDR2 is FQGTGA. DNA for the CDR3: TGTGCCAGCAGCTCGCGTCGGGGACAGAAGTATCATAGCAATCAGCCCCAGCATTTT. Translating it yields CASSSRRGQKYHSNQPQHF.

V is TRBV6-5 and J is TRBJ1-4; tentative D call: TRBD1 (6 bases). Germline CDR1 is MNHEY and CDR2 is SVGAGI. Trimming removed 6 bases from V and 3 bases from J, with 14 bases in between. The CDR3 spans 15 residues. CDR3 sequence reads: CASRDTGGPNEKLFF. In DNA form, the CDR3 reads TGTGCCAGCAGAGACACGGGGGGCCCTAATGAAAAACTGTTTTTT.

This clone is a singleton in its sample. This rearrangement joins TRBV2 to TRBJ2-6; 7 bases agree with TRBD1. After removal of 4 bases from V and 2 bases from J, the junction contained 2 bases not matched to a gene. The CDR3 is made up of 15 amino acids. Germline V gene sequence: CDR1 SNHLY, CDR2 FYNNEI. This CDR3 is CASSGQGAGANVLTF. DNA for the CDR3: TGTGCCAGCAGTGGTCAGGGGGCTGGGGCCAACGTCCTGACTTTC. The full variable domain, rest sourced from reference TRBV2 and TRBJ2-6, is EPEVTQTPSHQVTQMGQEVILRCVPISNHLYFYWYRQILGQKVEFLVSFYNNEISEKSEIFDDQFSVERPDGSNFTLKIRSTKLEDSAMYFCASSGQGAGANVLTFGAGSRLTVL.

This clone was found a few times. V is TRBV7-2 and J is TRBJ1-5; D not certain. This CDR3 is built from 12 residues. Trimming left V 4 bases short and J 3 bases short, with 4 bases between. Looked up from germline, CDR1 is SGHTA and CDR2 is FQGNSA. CDR3 sequence reads: CASSSYNQPQHF. The CDR3 DNA reads TGTGCCAGCAGCTCCTACAATCAGCCCCAGCATTTT.

Written as DNA, the CDR3 is TGTGCCAGCAGCTTATGGGGGGGGGCTGCAGATACGCAGTATTTT. Translating it yields CASSLWGGAADTQYF. This chain uses TRBV7-3 with TRBJ2-3; TRBD2 might be the D (7 bases). V was pared by 2 bases and J by 4 bases, with 13 bases between. There are 15 residues in the CDR3. Germline-derived CDR1 and CDR2 are SGHTA and FQGTGA.

The chain couples TRBV7-9 to TRBJ2-5, with 10 positions matching TRBD1. With V trimmed by 5 bases and J by 7 bases, 7 bases remained unmatched. The CDR3 loop spans 14 amino acids. CDR1 and CDR2 from the germline V gene are SEHNR and FQNEAQ (reference sequence). In nucleotides, the CDR3 is TGTGCCAGCAGCCTCGACAGGGGGCACGGGACCCAGTACTTC. Translation gives CASSLDRGHGTQYF.

The chain carries TRBV19 and TRBJ1-5; 7 positions agree with TRBD1. Germline V CDR1 and CDR2: LNHDA, SQIVND (reference sequence). This CDR3 region has 15 residues. V lost 6 bases to trimming and J lost 0 bases; unmatched junction nucleotides: 5. CDR3 sequence: CASRTGAISNQPQHF. The CDR3 DNA follows: TGTGCCAGTAGAACAGGGGCGATTAGCAATCAGCCCCAGCATTTT.

V usage is TRBV4-1 and J usage is TRBJ1-1; a weak D match, TRBD1 (6 bases). The CDR3 extends over 15 amino acids. Trimming cost V 4 bases and J 1 base, with 13 bases left between them. CDR1 and CDR2 (germline): MGHRA, YSYEKL. The CDR3 nucleotides read TGCGCCAGCAGCCTGAAGTCACAGGGGAACACTGAAGCTTTCTTT. Its protein is CASSLKSQGNTEAFF.

The chain couples TRBV7-2 to TRBJ1-6; 9 bases line up with TRBD1. V lost 6 bases to trimming and J lost 10 bases; unmatched junction nucleotides: 13. Germline V gives CDR1 SGHTA, CDR2 FQGNSA. This CDR3 has 16 residues. The CDR3 protein is CASSPLPGQGWSPLHF. The CDR3 DNA reads as TGTGCCAGCAGTCCCCTACCGGGACAGGGCTGGTCACCCCTCCACTTT.

This clone was detected once. The CDR3 sequence: CASSPRTSGVPATDTQYF. The CDR3 DNA is TGTGCCAGCAGCCCCAGGACTAGCGGGGTTCCTGCCACAGATACGCAGTATTTT. J is TRBJ2-3 and V is TRBV7-9, with 12 nucleotides matching TRBD2. Germline CDR1 SEHNR, CDR2 FQNEAQ (reference sequence). The length of the CDR3 is 18 residues. Trimming at V came to 5 bases and at J to 2 bases, leaving 11 bases not matched to a gene.

The table lists this clone with a few counts. This chain links TRBV15 with TRBJ2-3, with D possibly TRBD1 on 6 matching bases. The germline CDR1 and CDR2 sequences are LNHNV and YYDKDF (reference sequence). The CDR3 extends over 16 amino acids. The germline V and J ends were trimmed by 1 base and 2 bases, with 13 bases remaining between them. The CDR3 coding sequence is TGTGCCACCAGCAGAGGAATGGCAGGGGCCACAGATACGCAGTATTTT. It is translated as CATSRGMAGATDTQYF.

This chain links TRBV27 with TRBJ1-2; TRBD1 agrees at 8 bases. The CDR3 has 13 amino acids. Unmatched junction bases numbered 2, after V lost 2 bases and J lost 6 bases. Per germline, CDR1 MNHEY and CDR2 SMNVEV (reference sequence). CDR3 DNA sequence: TGTGCCAGCAGTTTACAGGGGGCTAATGGCTACACCTTC. Translation gives CASSLQGANGYTF.

The V gene is TRBV6-1, the J gene TRBJ1-2; TRBD1 matches at 8 bases. Per the germline V gene, CDR1 is MNHNS and CDR2 is SASEGT. This CDR3 comprises 14 residues. The V and J ends lost 1 base and 4 bases, in that order; junction bases with no gene match: 2. CDR3 sequence (DNA): TGTGCCAGCAGTGAAGACAGGGGGATCTATGGCTACACCTTC. Residues: CASSEDRGIYGYTF.

The chain carries TRBV10-3 and TRBJ2-7; D perhaps matches TRBD2 (6 bases). The CDR3 is made up of 16 amino acids. The germline V gene has CDR1 ENHRY and CDR2 SYGVKD. V shed 0 bases and J shed 3 bases, with 15 bases lying between them. CDR3 bases: TGTGCCATCAGTGAGTCTAGTGGCGGGACTGGCTACGAGCAGTACTTC. This gives the protein CAISESSGGTGYEQYF.

CDR3 region: CASRGGQGVYTEAFF. The CDR3 DNA reads as TGTGCCAGCAGGGGGGGACAGGGGGTTTACACTGAAGCTTTCTTT. V and J are TRBV2 and TRBJ1-1, with 11 bases aligning to TRBD1. With V trimmed by 6 bases and J by 3 bases, 6 bases remained unmatched. This CDR3 contains 15 residues. Germline CDR1 SNHLY, CDR2 FYNNEI.

There are a few counts of this clone. The gene calls are TRBV4-3 and TRBJ2-7, with 11 bases that match TRBD1. Germline CDR1 LGHNA, CDR2 YSLEER. The junction had 11 bases not matched to a gene; V was cut back by 3 bases and J by 7 bases. This CDR3 contains 16 residues. Here the CDR3 DNA reads TGCGCCAGCAGCCAGTACCCGGGACAGGGGGTTCGAGAGCAGTACTTC. Protein sequence: CASSQYPGQGVREQYF.

The genes are TRBV14 and TRBJ2-7; 9 bases fit TRBD2. This CDR3 has 17 residues. Looked up from germline, CDR1 is SGHDN and CDR2 is FVKESK. Trimming cost V 2 bases and J 1 base; bases outside gene matches: 9. The CDR3 sequence: CASSQRGRTSASYEQYF. In DNA, the CDR3 is TGTGCCAGCAGCCAAAGGGGGAGGACTAGCGCTTCCTACGAGCAGTACTTC.

This chain joins TRBV7-8 and TRBJ2-7; maybe TRBD2 (5 bases). The CDR3 runs 14 residues. The germline V and J ends were trimmed by 1 base and 6 bases, with 13 bases remaining between them. Germline-derived CDR1 and CDR2 are SGHVS and FQNEAQ. The DNA for the CDR3 is TGTGCCAGCAGCTTAGGGGTAGGGAGAGGCGAGCAGTACTTC. It codes for CASSLGVGRGEQYF. The full variable domain, in which reference TRBV7-8 and TRBJ2-7 provide the parts outside the CDR3, is GAGVSQSPRYKVAKRGQDVALRCDPISGHVSLFWYQQALGQGPEFLTYFQNEAQLDKSGLPSDRFFAERPEGSVSTLKIQRTQQEDSAVYLCASSLGVGRGEQYFGPGTRLTVT.